Sequencing of this T cell receptor (beta chain) was carried out in a study of technical replicates of blood from several donors. This clone has a single count. The method was immunoSEQ multiplex PCR; TCRdb's version includes in-frame clones alone and lacks a portion of them. The sample holds tens of thousands of clones, approximately 94% seen once. This CDR3 is built from 13 residues. With V trimmed by 6 bases and J by 3 bases, 2 bases remained unmatched. Germline CDR1 is LNHDA and CDR2 is SQIVND (reference sequence). Sequencing was carried out using T cells isolated from PBMCs. This receptor was identified in a human donor in good health. The J gene is TRBJ1-1, the V gene TRBV19, with TRBD1 identical over 9 bases. The CDR3 region is CASSGQGYTEAFF. CDR3 bases: TGTGCCAGTAGCGGACAGGGGTACACTGAAGCTTTCTTT.